One and the same sample provided the 21 T cell receptor beta chains below, sequenced in a study of OX40 agonist ivuxolimab in advanced cancers. The data were produced by immunoSEQ multiplex PCR, yet TCRdb's version contains in-frame clones alone and is incomplete. The table has 75,000 to 100,000 clones, approximately 90% seen once. The specimen comprised CD4+ or CD8+ T cells sorted from blood, sampled in a trial of the OX40 agonist ivuxolimab. The receptors shown here come from an adult with an advanced solid tumor such as melanoma, head and neck, liver or kidney cancer.

The chain employs TRBV5-6 and TRBJ2-7; maybe TRBD2 (6 bases). Germline values: CDR1 SGHDT, CDR2 YYEEEE. V lost 1 base and J 6 bases, leaving 11 bases between the germline ends. This CDR3 is 13 amino acids long. The CDR3: CASSLLRGPEQYF. In DNA form, the CDR3 reads TGTGCCAGCAGCTTGTTGCGGGGTCCCGAGCAGTACTTC.

Comments on this clone: Its ends do not fully match the called genes, so a read error is possible. The rearrangement links TRBV18 to TRBJ2-7, with 8 bases identical to TRBD1. The CDR3 is made up of 14 amino acids. Germline CDR1 KGHSH, CDR2 LQKENI. CDR3 coding DNA: TGTGCCAGCTCCCCACAGGGGGAAGGGAGCGAGCAGTACTTC. The encoded protein is CASSPQGEGSEQYF.

The CDR3 protein is CASSDLGASGTYEQYF. In nucleotides, the CDR3 is TGTGCCAGCAGTGACCTCGGGGCTAGCGGAACCTACGAGCAGTACTTC. The chain carries TRBV25-1 and TRBJ2-7, with 7 nucleotides matching TRBD2. CDR1 and CDR2 from the germline V gene are MGHDK and SYGVNS. Germline trimming cut 3 bases from V and 2 bases from J; bases unmatched to any gene: 10. The CDR3 is made up of 16 amino acids.

This chain links TRBV2 with TRBJ2-1; TRBD2 matches 8 bases. Germline CDR1 and CDR2: SNHLY and FYNNEI. The CDR3 runs to 15 residues. V trimming: 6 bases; J trimming: 4 bases; junction bases outside the gene matches: 8. CDR3 residues: CASRPTGGTYNEQFF. The CDR3 nucleotides read TGTGCCAGCAGACCGACGGGGGGGACTTACAATGAGCAGTTCTTC. Filled out from reference TRBV2 and TRBJ2-1, the complete variable domain reads EPEVTQTPSHQVTQMGQEVILRCVPISNHLYFYWYRQILGQKVEFLVSFYNNEISEKSEIFDDQFSVERPDGSNFTLKIRSTKLEDSAMYFCASRPTGGTYNEQFFGPGTRLTVL.

This sequence joins TRBV5-1 and TRBJ2-7, with D possibly matching TRBD1 (6 bases). Germline CDR1 and CDR2: SGHRS and YFSETQ. V dropped 3 bases and J dropped 6 bases, with 16 bases sitting between them. The CDR3 length is 14 residues. The CDR3 region is CASSSAQGSAEQYF. For the CDR3, the DNA is TGCGCCAGCAGCTCCGCACAGGGCTCGGCCGAGCAGTACTTC.

This clone was counted only a few times. The V call is TRBV5-1, the J call TRBJ1-5; 9 bases agree with TRBD1. This CDR3 is 15 amino acids long. Trimming at V came to 5 bases and at J to 0 bases, leaving 3 bases not matched to a gene. Germline-derived CDR1 and CDR2 are SGHRS and YFSETQ. In nucleotides, the CDR3 is TGCGCCAGCAGTTTGACAGGGGGTAGCAATCAGCCCCAGCATTTT. It is translated as CASSLTGGSNQPQHF.

The rearrangement joins TRBV10-1 to TRBJ2-1; 9 bases line up with TRBD1. The junction had 3 bases not matched to a gene; V was cut back by 5 bases and J by 7 bases. The CDR3 covers 13 residues. Per germline, CDR1 WNHNN and CDR2 SYGVQD (reference sequence). The CDR3 bases are TGCGCCAGCAGTCACAGGGGGCGAAATGAGCAGTTCTTC. This sequence encodes CASSHRGRNEQFF.

The V gene is TRBV7-2, the J gene TRBJ1-4; D may be TRBD1 (5 bases). The germline gives CDR1 SGHTA, CDR2 FQGNSA. The V and J ends lost 5 bases and 0 bases respectively, with 16 bases between them. The CDR3 loop spans 17 amino acids. The CDR3 loop is CASSPRTGAATNEKLFF. The CDR3, as DNA: TGTGCCAGCAGCCCCAGAACCGGGGCGGCAACTAATGAAAAACTGTTTTTT.

This clone was picked up one time. The CDR3 loop reads CASSLSGGGNTGELFF. CDR3 bases: TGTGCCAGCAGCTTAAGTGGTGGGGGAAACACCGGGGAGCTGTTTTTT. This chain connects TRBV11-2 to TRBJ2-2, with D possibly being TRBD1 or TRBD2 (5 bases each). V lost 2 bases, J lost 2 bases, and 12 bases lay in between. The germline gives CDR1 SGHAT, CDR2 FQNNGV. CDR3 length: 16 residues.

The chain is built from TRBV25-1 and TRBJ2-3; 7 bases match TRBD2. V shed 3 bases and J 1 base; nucleotides not matched to a gene: 7. This CDR3 is built from 16 residues. Germline V CDR1 and CDR2: MGHDK, SYGVNS. The CDR3 region has the DNA TGTGCCAGCAGTGACCCCAGCGCGGGGGGCACAGATACGCAGTATTTT. Translation gives CASSDPSAGGTDTQYF.

This chain joins TRBV30 and TRBJ2-7, with D perhaps TRBD1 or TRBD2 (5 bases each). Trimming left V 3 bases short and J 4 bases short, with 13 bases between. CDR1 GTSNPN and CDR2 SVGIG come from the germline V gene (reference sequence). The CDR3 sequence is 13 residues long. The DNA for the CDR3 is TGTGCCTGGAGCCCGGGGACGAGGTACGAGCAGTACTTC. This encodes CAWSPGTRYEQYF.

The chain recombines TRBV10-2 with TRBJ1-1, with TRBD1 matching 7 bases. The CDR3 is 14 residues long. The trim removed 0 bases at V and 5 bases at J, leaving 3 bases unmatched. CDR1 and CDR2 (germline): WSHSY, SAAADI. This CDR3 is CASSESTGRTEAFF. CDR3 in DNA: TGCGCCAGCAGTGAGTCGACAGGGCGGACTGAAGCTTTCTTT.

The V and J genes are TRBV13 and TRBJ2-7; D is undetermined. Trimming removed 4 bases at V and 0 bases at J, with 4 bases between. Germline V gene data show CDR1 as PRHDT and CDR2 as FYEKMQ (reference sequence). The CDR3 loop spans 12 amino acids. The CDR3 DNA follows: TGTGCCAGCAGCTCAAGCTCCTACGAGCAGTACTTC. Amino acid sequence: CASSSSSYEQYF. Using reference TRBV13 and TRBJ2-7 for the parts outside the CDR3, the full variable domain is AAGVIQSPRHLIKEKRETATLKCYPIPRHDTVYWYQQGPGQDPQFLISFYEKMQSDKGSIPDRFSAQQFSDYHSELNMSSLELGDSALYFCASSSSSYEQYFGPGTRLTVT.

This clone was detected only a few times. The rearrangement joins TRBV6-6 to TRBJ2-3; 8 bases align to TRBD1. The CDR3 is 16 amino acids. The germline CDR1 and CDR2 sequences are MNHNY and SVGAGI (reference sequence). Germline trimming cut 6 bases from V and 1 base from J; bases unmatched to any gene: 9. The CDR3 region is CASSYGQGGRTDTQYF. The CDR3 DNA sequence: TGTGCCAGCAGCTATGGACAGGGCGGCCGCACAGATACGCAGTATTTT.

The rearrangement uses TRBV4-3 and TRBJ2-3; D unresolved. CDR3 length: 15 residues. Trimming left V 1 base short and J 0 bases short, with 8 bases between. Looked up from germline, CDR1 is LGHNA and CDR2 is YSLEER. The CDR3 sequence is CASSQGVLSTDTQYF. The CDR3 coding sequence is TGCGCCAGCAGCCAAGGGGTTCTAAGCACAGATACGCAGTATTTT.

The rearrangement uses TRBV5-1 and TRBJ1-1, with 8 positions matching TRBD1. Germline V gives CDR1 SGHRS, CDR2 YFSETQ. The CDR3 has 15 residues. V was pared by 4 bases and J by 4 bases, with 9 bases of the junction left unmatched. This CDR3 is CASSPRQGWGTEAFF. CDR3 in DNA: TGCGCCAGCAGCCCCAGACAGGGGTGGGGCACTGAAGCTTTCTTT.

V is TRBV6-6 and J is TRBJ2-3; 9 bases fit TRBD2. The trim removed 5 bases at V and 2 bases at J, leaving 5 bases unmatched. The CDR3 length is 15 residues. Germline CDR1 is MNHNY and CDR2 is SVGAGI (reference sequence). The CDR3 protein is CASSQSGGTTDTQYF. The CDR3 nucleotides are TGTGCCAGCAGTCAAAGCGGGGGGACCACAGATACGCAGTATTTT.

The chain recombines TRBV4-3 with TRBJ2-1, with D unclear. The germline V and J ends were trimmed by 3 bases and 5 bases, with 8 bases remaining between them. The germline V gene encodes CDR1 LGHNA and CDR2 YSLEER. The CDR3 length is 13 residues. The CDR3 coding sequence is TGCGCCAGCAGCCAGGTTAGGGACAATGAGCAGTTCTTC. Translating it yields CASSQVRDNEQFF.

This clone was detected only a few times. The chain combines TRBV28 with TRBJ2-3; weak D call: TRBD2 (5 bases). CDR1 MDHEN and CDR2 SYDVKM come from the germline V gene. The CDR3 is 14 residues long. Between the trimmed V and J ends, which lost 8 bases and 1 base, there was a span of 13 bases. CDR3 region: CASERSVGTDTQYF. The CDR3 DNA reads TGTGCCAGCGAGCGGAGCGTGGGCACAGATACGCAGTATTTT.

This clone was seen only once. The chain carries TRBV29-1 and TRBJ2-7; no firm D call. Germline CDR1 reads SQVTM; CDR2 reads ANQGSEA. The CDR3 length is 10 residues. V was shortened by 4 bases and J by 5 bases, with 6 bases between the two germline ends. This chain's CDR3 is CSVVCHEQYF. CDR3 bases: TGCAGCGTTGTTTGTCACGAGCAGTACTTC.

This sequence joins TRBV6-1 and TRBJ2-7; D might be TRBD1 or TRBD2, each matching 5 bases. The CDR3 runs to 14 residues. V lost 6 bases to trimming and J lost 2 bases, with 14 bases between them. From germline, CDR1 is MNHNS and CDR2 SASEGT. CDR3 sequence reads: CASRGVREPYEQYF. CDR3 coding DNA: TGTGCCAGCAGAGGGGTTAGGGAGCCCTACGAGCAGTACTTC.